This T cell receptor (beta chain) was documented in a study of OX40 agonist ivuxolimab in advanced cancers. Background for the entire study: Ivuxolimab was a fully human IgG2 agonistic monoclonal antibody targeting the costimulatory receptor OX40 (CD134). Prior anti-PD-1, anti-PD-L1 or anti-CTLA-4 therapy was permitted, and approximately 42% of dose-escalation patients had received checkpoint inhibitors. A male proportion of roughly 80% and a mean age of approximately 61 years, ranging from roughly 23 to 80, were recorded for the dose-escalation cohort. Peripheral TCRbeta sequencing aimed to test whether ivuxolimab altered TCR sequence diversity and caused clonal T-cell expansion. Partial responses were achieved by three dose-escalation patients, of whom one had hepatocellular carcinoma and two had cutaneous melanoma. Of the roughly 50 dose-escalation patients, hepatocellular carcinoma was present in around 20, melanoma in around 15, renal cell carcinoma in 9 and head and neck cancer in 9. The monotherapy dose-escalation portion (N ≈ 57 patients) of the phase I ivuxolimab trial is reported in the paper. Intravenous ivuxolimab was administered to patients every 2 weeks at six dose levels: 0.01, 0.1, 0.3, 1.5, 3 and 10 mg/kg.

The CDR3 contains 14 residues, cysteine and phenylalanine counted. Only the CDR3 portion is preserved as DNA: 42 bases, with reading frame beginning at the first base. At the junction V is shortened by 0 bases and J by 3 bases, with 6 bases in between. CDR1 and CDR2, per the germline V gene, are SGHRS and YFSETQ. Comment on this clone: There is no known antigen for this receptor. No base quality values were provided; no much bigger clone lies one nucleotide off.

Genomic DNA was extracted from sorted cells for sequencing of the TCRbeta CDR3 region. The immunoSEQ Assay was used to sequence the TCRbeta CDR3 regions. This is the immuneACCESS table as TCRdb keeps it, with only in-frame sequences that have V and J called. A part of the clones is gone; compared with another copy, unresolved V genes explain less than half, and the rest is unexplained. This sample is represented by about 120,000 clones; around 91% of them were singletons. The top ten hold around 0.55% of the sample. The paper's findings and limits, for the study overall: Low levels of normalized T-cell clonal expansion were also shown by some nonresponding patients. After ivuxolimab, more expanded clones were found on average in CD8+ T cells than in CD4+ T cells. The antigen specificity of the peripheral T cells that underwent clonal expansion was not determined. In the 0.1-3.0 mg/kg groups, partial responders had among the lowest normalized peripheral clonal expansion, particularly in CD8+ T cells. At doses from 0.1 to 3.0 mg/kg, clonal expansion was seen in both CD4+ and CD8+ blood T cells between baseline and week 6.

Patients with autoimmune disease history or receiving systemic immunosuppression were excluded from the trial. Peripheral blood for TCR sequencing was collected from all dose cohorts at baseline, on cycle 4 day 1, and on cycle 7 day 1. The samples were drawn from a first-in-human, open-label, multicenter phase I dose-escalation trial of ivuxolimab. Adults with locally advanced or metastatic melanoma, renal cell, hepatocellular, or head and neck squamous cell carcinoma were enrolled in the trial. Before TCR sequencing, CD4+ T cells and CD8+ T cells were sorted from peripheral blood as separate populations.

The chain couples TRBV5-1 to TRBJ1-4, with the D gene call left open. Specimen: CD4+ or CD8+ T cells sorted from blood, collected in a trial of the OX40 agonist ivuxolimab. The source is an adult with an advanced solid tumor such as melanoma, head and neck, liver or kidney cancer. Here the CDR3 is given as CASSLGSPNEKLFF. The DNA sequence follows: TGCGCCAGCAGCTTGGGGTCCCCTAATGAAAAACTGTTTTTT.